A single T cell receptor beta chain is shown here with its context. In the study's own analysis: Counts of nucleated cells, estimated from reference gene primer amplification, were obtained. Repertoires were generated with immunoSEQ multiplex PCR, while TCRdb's copy carries only in-frame clones and drops some. The DNA was the basis for D and trimming; V, J and clone size are from that table. The sample yields about 110,000 clones, approximately 80% seen once. This entry is derived from a study of blood T cell repertoires in COVID-19. Study background: The cDNA or gDNA used as material had been derived from T cells, B-cell-depleted T cells, or PBMCs.

The V and J ends lost 5 bases and 1 base, in that order; junction bases with no gene match: 10. The CDR3 is 19 amino acids. Germline CDR1 MNHEY, CDR2 SMNVEV (reference sequence). The chain joins TRBV27 to TRBJ2-1; 14 nucleotides agree with TRBD2. Sequenced input: peripheral blood. The sequence derives from a man in his 70s with acute or convalescent COVID-19. CDR3 region: CASSARTSGGLRSYNEQFF. In DNA form, the CDR3 reads TGTGCCAGCAGTGCGCGGACTAGCGGGGGGCTCAGGTCCTACAATGAGCAGTTCTTC.